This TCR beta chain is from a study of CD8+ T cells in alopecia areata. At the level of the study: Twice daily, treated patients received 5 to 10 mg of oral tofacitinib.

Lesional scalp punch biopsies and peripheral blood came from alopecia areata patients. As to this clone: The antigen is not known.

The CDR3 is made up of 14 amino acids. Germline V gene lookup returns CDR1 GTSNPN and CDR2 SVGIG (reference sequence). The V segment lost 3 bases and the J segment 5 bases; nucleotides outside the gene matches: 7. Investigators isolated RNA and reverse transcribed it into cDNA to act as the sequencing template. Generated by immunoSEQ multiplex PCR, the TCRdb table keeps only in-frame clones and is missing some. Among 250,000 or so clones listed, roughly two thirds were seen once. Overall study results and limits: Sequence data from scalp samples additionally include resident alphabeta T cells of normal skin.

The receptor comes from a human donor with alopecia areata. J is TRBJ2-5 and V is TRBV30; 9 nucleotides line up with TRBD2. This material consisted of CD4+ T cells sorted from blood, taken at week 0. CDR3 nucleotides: TGTGCCTGGAGGCGCGGGGGGGGTTGGGAGACCCAGTACTTC. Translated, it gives CAWRRGGGWETQYF.